This entry lists 3 T cell receptor beta chains sequenced from one sample in a study of human T cells and chemical hapten exposure. Sample time point: patch test 1, 2 weeks after DPC sensitization. The treatment denotes: therapeutic diphenylcyclopropenone sensitization with weekly scalp DPC. A single record per CDR3 protein comes from TCRdb applying MiXCR to the RACE reads. The table has 100,000 or so distinct CDR3 sequences, about 10% seen once. The sequences come from whole blood, collected in connection with sensitization to the hapten diphenylcyclopropenone (DPC). These receptors all stem from a man aged 40-55 years with alopecia areata. Some clones in this sample may be carry-over from other donors' samples.

This clonotype was observed at least ten times. The V gene is TRBV3-1, the J gene TRBJ2-3, with 8 bases fitting TRBD2. J gave up 6 bases and V 3 bases, and 8 bases lay outside the gene matches. Per the germline V gene, CDR1 is LGHDT and CDR2 is YNNKEL (reference sequence). The CDR3 covers 15 residues. The CDR3, as DNA: TGTGCCAGCAGCCACCCCCTGGCTAGCGGGGATACGCAGTATTTT. Residues: CASSHPLASGDTQYF.

This clonotype was counted at least ten times. The chain combines TRBV13 with TRBJ1-6, with a tentative D call TRBD1 (6 bases). Per germline, CDR1 PRHDT and CDR2 FYEKMQ (reference sequence). The CDR3 runs to 14 residues. V lost 1 base to trimming and J lost 9 bases, with 10 bases between them. The chain's CDR3 is CASSLAGAGSPLHF. CDR3 nucleotides: TGTGCCAGCAGCTTAGCAGGGGCTGGTTCACCCCTCCACTTT. Using reference TRBV13 and TRBJ1-6 for the parts outside the CDR3, the full variable domain is AAGVIQSPRHLIKEKRETATLKCYPIPRHDTVYWYQQGPGQDPQFLISFYEKMQSDKGSIPDRFSAQQFSDYHSELNMSSLELGDSALYFCASSLAGAGSPLHFGNGTRLTVT.

The table lists this clonotype with a few counts. The genes are TRBV27 and TRBJ2-1; 12 bases agree with TRBD2. CDR1 MNHEY and CDR2 SMNVEV come from the germline V gene (reference sequence). The V gene end was trimmed by 6 bases and the J gene end by 5 bases; junction bases not matched to a gene: 5. This CDR3 has 15 residues. The DNA for the CDR3 is TGTGCCAGCAGAAGACTAGCGGGAGACCACAATGAGCAGTTCTTC. As protein: CASRRLAGDHNEQFF.